Listed below are T cell receptor beta chains from one sample, sequenced in a study of cytomegalovirus exposure and HLA in healthy donors. Sequencing was performed with immunoSEQ multiplex PCR; in TCRdb, only in-frame clones are kept and a portion is missing. The top ten hold about 4% of the sample, which has about 300,000 clones, 75% to 90% seen once. Specimen: PBMCs. The receptor source for this set is a man aged 40-49 years in good health and CMV-seropositive. CDR3s include the opening cysteine and the closing phenylalanine or tryptophan. D genes are given only for firm matches. Clone sizes are given selectively: once, few, many, or a class where the clone is expanded.

J gene | CDR3 length | V gene | clone size | D gene | CDR3 DNA | CDR3 protein
TRBJ1-3 | 15 | TRBV7-2 | . | TRBD1 | TGTGCCAGCAGCTCCACTGACAGGGCTGGAAACACCATATATTTT | CASSSTDRAGNTIYF
TRBJ2-2 | 18 | TRBV18 | . | TRBD2 | TGTGCCAGCTCACGCCCGGGACTAGCGGGAGTTGGCACCGGGGAGCTGTTTTTT | CASSRPGLAGVGTGELFF
TRBJ2-1 | 13 | TRBV21-1 | . | . | TGTGCCAGCAGCTGTCCGGGGTATGGCGAGCAGTTCTTC | CASSCPGYGEQFF
TRBJ1-2 | 15 | TRBV7-8 | . | TRBD1 | TGTGCCAGCAGCTTGGAGACAGGGATAATGAATGGCTACACCTTC | CASSLETGIMNGYTF
TRBJ2-3 | 14 | TRBV4-1 | . | . | TGCGCCAGCAGCCAAGAACACAGCACAGATACGCAGTATTTT | CASSQEHSTDTQYF
TRBJ2-7 | 14 | TRBV5-8 | . | . | TGTGCCAGCAGCTCGTATCCAACAGGGACCTCGGCGCACTTC | CASSSYPTGTSAHF
TRBJ2-2 | 12 | TRBV6-6 | . | . | TGTGCCAGCAGTTACGTACACGAGGAGCTGTTTTTT | CASSYVHEELFF
TRBJ1-3 | 15 | TRBV19 | . | . | TGTGCCAGTAGTATTCGGAGTGGCTCTGGAAACACCATATATTTT | CASSIRSGSGNTIYF
TRBJ1-1 | 13 | TRBV28 | . | TRBD1 | TGTGCCAGCAGCAAGGACAGGATAACTGAAGCTTTCTTT | CASSKDRITEAFF
TRBJ1-1 | 12 | TRBV2 | . | . | TGTGCCAGCAGTGCAGATAACACTGAAGCTTTCTTT | CASSADNTEAFF
TRBJ2-3 | 12 | TRBV7-9 | . | . | TGTGCCAGCAGCTTCGGGACAGATACGCAGTATTTT | CASSFGTDTQYF
TRBJ1-2 | 15 | TRBV7-9 | . | . | TGTGCCAGCAGCTTTGGAGACGATTCGGACTATGGCTACACCTTC | CASSFGDDSDYGYTF
TRBJ2-2 | 14 | TRBV27 | . | TRBD1 | TGTGCCAGCGGGGACAGGGGGAACACCGGGGAGCTGTTTTTT | CASGDRGNTGELFF
TRBJ1-2 | 15 | TRBV30 | . | TRBD1 | TGTGCCTGGAGTTCTACCGGGACAGCCCTTCTGGGCTACACCTTC | CAWSSTGTALLGYTF
TRBJ2-3 | 18 | TRBV30 | few | . | TGTGCCTGGGAAAGGGGAAGCAACCGTATACTCCGAACAGATACGCAGTATTTT | CAWERGSNRILRTDTQYF
TRBJ1-4 | 15 | TRBV4-3 | many | TRBD1 | TGCGCCAGCAGCCAAAACAGGGGAACTAATGAAAAACTGTTTTTT | CASSQNRGTNEKLFF
TRBJ2-2 | 15 | TRBV19 | . | TRBD2 | TGTGCCAGTAGTCCTCTAGCGGAGTACACCGGGGAGCTGTTTTTT | CASSPLAEYTGELFF
TRBJ2-3 | 17 | TRBV7-2 | . | TRBD2 | TGTGCCAGCAGCCCTTCCCTAGCGGGAAGATACACAGATACGCAGTATTTT | CASSPSLAGRYTDTQYF
TRBJ2-1 | 15 | TRBV7-3 | . | TRBD1 | TGTGCCAGCAGCTTAGACGGCAGGGGGCTTAATGAGCAGTTCTTC | CASSLDGRGLNEQFF
TRBJ1-3 | 14 | TRBV6-5 | . | . | TGTGCCAGCAGTACAGGGTCTTCCGGAAACACCATATATTTT | CASSTGSSGNTIYF
TRBJ1-5 | 15 | TRBV6-1 | . | . | TGTGCCAGCAGTGAAGCAAGAACAGGACTACAGCCCCAGCATTTT | CASSEARTGLQPQHF
TRBJ2-6 | 15 | TRBV19 | . | TRBD1 | TGTGCCTGTTGGGACAGCTACTCTGGGGCCAACGTCCTGACTTTC | CACWDSYSGANVLTF
TRBJ2-3 | 15 | TRBV7-3 | . | TRBD2 | TGTGCCAGCAGCCCGGGACTAGCGGGAGCAGATACGCAGTATTTT | CASSPGLAGADTQYF
TRBJ1-4 | 15 | TRBV7-9 | . | . | TGTGCCAGCAGCTTCCCCCTCGGTGGTAATGAAAAACTGTTTTTT | CASSFPLGGNEKLFF
TRBJ1-2 | 14 | TRBV30 | . | . | TGTGCCTGGAGTAGATCCGGGACTAACTATGGCTACACCTTC | CAWSRSGTNYGYTF
TRBJ1-5 | 15 | TRBV5-3 | few | TRBD1 | TGTGCCAGAAGCGTTCGGGACAGTTGCAATCAGCCCCAGCATTTT | CARSVRDSCNQPQHF
TRBJ1-1 | 15 | TRBV9 | . | TRBD1 | TGTGCCAGCAGCCCCAGAGGGACAGTGAACACTGAAGCTTTCTTT | CASSPRGTVNTEAFF
TRBJ2-2 | 17 | TRBV7-6 | . | TRBD2 | TGTGCCAGCAGCTTACCTCGGAGCGGGAATATCACCGGGGAGCTGTTTTTT | CASSLPRSGNITGELFF
TRBJ2-1 | 14 | TRBV7-2 | . | TRBD1 | TGTGCCAGCAGCACCCGACAGGGATTCAATGAGCAGTTCTTC | CASSTRQGFNEQFF
TRBJ1-1 | 15 | TRBV19 | once | . | TGTGCCAGTAGTATTAGCTCTTCCCCCGGCACTGAAGCTTTCTTT | CASSISSSPGTEAFF
TRBJ2-7 | 11 | TRBV7-6 | few | . | TGTGCCAGCAGCGCAGGGGTCGAGCAGTACTTC | CASSAGVEQYF
TRBJ1-3 | 17 | TRBV4-1 | . | . | TGCGCCAGCAGCCAAGATCGGCAGGATTACTCTGGAAACACCATATATTTT | CASSQDRQDYSGNTIYF
TRBJ2-4 | 15 | TRBV27 | . | . | TGTGCCAGCAGCTCGTTATCCATCTCGGGGGACATTCAGTACTTC | CASSSLSISGDIQYF
TRBJ2-7 | 12 | TRBV7-3 | . | . | TGTGCCAGCAGCTCCACAGGGCCCGAGCAGTACTTC | CASSSTGPEQYF
TRBJ2-7 | 15 | TRBV4-1 | . | . | TGCGCCAGCAGCCAAGAAGCGCTAGATTCCTACGAGCAGTACTTC | CASSQEALDSYEQYF
TRBJ2-7 | 13 | TRBV7-6 | . | . | TGTGCCAGCAGCCCAGGACAGACCTACGAGCAGTACTTC | CASSPGQTYEQYF
TRBJ2-2 | 17 | TRBV7-9 | . | TRBD2 | TGTGCCAGCAGCCCCGTAGCGGGAGGGCCTGGCACCGGGGAGCTGTTTTTT | CASSPVAGGPGTGELFF
TRBJ2-7 | 16 | TRBV13 | . | TRBD1 | TGTGCCAGCAGCTTTAGGCGGGGCAGGGGGCTCTACGAGCAGTACTTC | CASSFRRGRGLYEQYF
TRBJ1-5 | 15 | TRBV15 | . | . | TGTGCCACCAGCAGAGTACCCGGGGACATTCAGCCCCAGCATTTT | CATSRVPGDIQPQHF
TRBJ2-3 | 16 | TRBV18 | . | TRBD2 | TGTGCCAGCTCACCACCAGCTCGGGAGGTCACAGATACGCAGTATTTT | CASSPPAREVTDTQYF
TRBJ2-7 | 14 | TRBV5-6 | few | . | TGTGCCAGCAGCACGGGACTCCTTGGGCACGAGCAGTACTTC | CASSTGLLGHEQYF
TRBJ2-3 | 15 | TRBV6-6 | . | . | TGTGCCAGCAGCCCGTCCGGGACTAGCACAGATACGCAGTATTTT | CASSPSGTSTDTQYF